This paragraph covers one T cell receptor (beta chain) sequence. Other DNA variants within this sample encode the same CDR3. The data derive from a study of T cell changes during pregnancy in multiple sclerosis. TCRdb's table, derived via immunoSEQ multiplex PCR, lists solely in-frame clones and lacks some. The sample lists around 58,000 clones, about 90% seen once, with about 0.49% in the top ten. The V and J ends lost 0 bases and 6 bases, in that order; junction bases with no gene match: 2. The germline CDR1 and CDR2 sequences are SEHNR and FQNEAQ (reference sequence). The CDR3 extends over 14 amino acids.

The TCR comes from a female donor in good health, enrolled as a control in a pregnancy study. The rearrangement links TRBV7-9 to TRBJ1-5, with TRBD1 identical over 7 bases. Sequences were derived from CD4+ T cells from peripheral blood mononuclear cells, sampled after pregnancy. CDR3: CASSLAGGGQPQHF. CDR3 DNA sequence: TGTGCCAGCAGCTTAGCAGGGGGCGGTCAGCCCCAGCATTTT.